A single sample is the source of the 4 T cell receptor beta chains below, sequenced in a study of blood T cell repertoires in COVID-19. Libraries were prepared by immunoSEQ multiplex PCR; TCRdb keeps only in-frame clonotypes and omits some of them. Of a few hundred thousand clones listed, around 89% are singletons. The sequenced sample was PBMCs or T cells enriched from blood (not recorded which). These TCRs come from a middle-aged woman who had recovered from COVID-19.

This sequence joins TRBV15 and TRBJ1-2; TRBD1 agrees at 11 bases. The CDR3 spans 13 residues. After removal of 8 bases from V and 5 bases from J, the junction contained 4 bases not matched to a gene. Germline CDR1 reads LNHNV; CDR2 reads YYDKDF (reference sequence). CDR3 in DNA: TGTGCCACCGGGACAGGGGGGGGTTATGGCTACACCTTC. It codes for CATGTGGGYGYTF.

With respect to this clone: The sample holds other DNA sequences that translate to the same CDR3. CDR3 sequence reads: CASSPDRGKTDTQYF. For the CDR3, the DNA is TGTGCCAGCAGCCCCGACAGGGGGAAAACAGATACGCAGTATTTT. The chain uses TRBV7-2 and TRBJ2-3; 9 bases fit TRBD1. This CDR3 is 15 amino acids long. Trimming cost V 5 bases and J 3 bases; bases outside gene matches: 6. CDR1 SGHTA and CDR2 FQGNSA come from the germline V gene. The full variable domain, its missing parts supplied by reference TRBV7-2 and TRBJ2-3, is GAGVSQSPSNKVTEKGKDVELRCDPISGHTALYWYRQSLGQGLEFLIYFQGNSAPDKSGLPSDRFSAERTGGSVSTLTIQRTQQEDSAVYLCASSPDRGKTDTQYFGPGTRLTVL.

The chain recombines TRBV7-9 with TRBJ1-1, with TRBD1 matching over 7 bases. J was trimmed by 1 base and V by 0 bases; bases with no gene match: 2. Germline V lookup: CDR1 SEHNR, CDR2 FQNEAQ (reference sequence). The CDR3 runs to 15 residues. This CDR3 is CASSLARGQNTEAFF. CDR3 DNA sequence: TGTGCCAGCAGCTTAGCTAGGGGGCAGAACACTGAAGCTTTCTTT.

This chain uses TRBV29-1 with TRBJ1-1; tentative D call: TRBD1 (6 bases). Germline lookup yields CDR1 SQVTM and CDR2 ANQGSEA. Trimming took off 7 bases at V and 0 bases at J, with 6 bases between the two ends. The CDR3 runs to 11 residues. The CDR3 coding sequence is TGCAGCGGGACAGTGAACACTGAAGCTTTCTTT. Amino acids: CSGTVNTEAFF.